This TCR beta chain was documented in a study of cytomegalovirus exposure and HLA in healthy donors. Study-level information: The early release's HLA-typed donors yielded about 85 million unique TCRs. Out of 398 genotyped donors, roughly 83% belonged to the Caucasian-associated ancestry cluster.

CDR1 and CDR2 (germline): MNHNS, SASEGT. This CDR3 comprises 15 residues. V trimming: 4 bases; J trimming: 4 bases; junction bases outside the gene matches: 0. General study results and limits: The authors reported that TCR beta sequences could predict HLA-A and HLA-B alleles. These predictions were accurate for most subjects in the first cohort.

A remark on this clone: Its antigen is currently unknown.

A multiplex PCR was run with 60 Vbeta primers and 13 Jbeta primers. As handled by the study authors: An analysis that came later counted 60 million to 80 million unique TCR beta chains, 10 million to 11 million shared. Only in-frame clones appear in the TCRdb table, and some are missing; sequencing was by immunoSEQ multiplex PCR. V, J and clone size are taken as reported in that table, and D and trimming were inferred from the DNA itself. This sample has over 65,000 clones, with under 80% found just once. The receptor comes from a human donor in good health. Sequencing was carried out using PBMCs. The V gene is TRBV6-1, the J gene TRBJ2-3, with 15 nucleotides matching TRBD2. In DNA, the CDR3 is TGTGCCAGCAGTGGGACTAGCGGGGGGGCAGATACGCAGTATTTT. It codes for CASSGTSGGADTQYF.